The sequence of this T cell receptor beta chain was determined in a study of T cell responses to AZD1222 COVID-19 vaccine. Study details: The analysis combined second doses at about 4 or about 12 weeks.

The assay was immunoSEQ multiplex PCR, and TCRdb's table has in-frame clones only and misses some. The sample records around 260,000 clones, 85% to 95% being singletons. As to this clone: Its target is unknown.

General study findings and limits: Repertoire sampling was restricted to post-peak T cell response timepoints. The donor group comprised mostly white British people and more females; the analysis possibly underestimated clonal diversity. Reportedly, close to half of spike-specific TCRs are directed against unmutated variant regions.

The sequence was obtained from an adult in good health. The input for sequencing was peripheral blood, taken on day 0 of AZD1222 vaccination.

Written as DNA, the CDR3 is TGTGCCAGCAGCGCAAACGGGTGGGGACAGCTTAGTAGCGAGCAGTACTTC. Its translation is CASSANGWGQLSSEQYF. This sequence joins TRBV7-3 and TRBJ2-7; 7 nucleotides line up with TRBD1. There are 17 residues in the CDR3. Germline lookup yields CDR1 SGHTA and CDR2 FQGTGA. V lost 5 bases, J lost 6 bases, and 19 bases stayed unmatched.